A single sample gave rise to the 32 T cell receptor beta chains below, sequenced in a study of shared clonotypes between healthy human individuals. The assay was immunoSEQ multiplex PCR, and TCRdb's table has in-frame clones only and misses some. The sample carries about 2.4 million clones, about 92% recorded once. What was sequenced was naive CD4+ T cells sorted from blood. The subset is: CD45RA+ positively selected. These receptors were taken from a man between 18 and 29 years old in good health.

The CDR3 loop is CAWMRRGWDGYTF. The CDR3, as DNA: TGTGCCTGGATGCGTAGGGGGTGGGATGGCTACACCTTC. The rearrangement joins TRBV30 to TRBJ1-2; D is possibly TRBD1 (6 bases). Germline V gene lookup returns CDR1 GTSNPN and CDR2 SVGIG (reference sequence). Trimming left V 4 bases short and J 6 bases short, with 15 bases between. The CDR3 is made up of 13 amino acids.

The J gene is TRBJ2-2, the V gene TRBV9; maybe TRBD2 (7 bases). CDR1 and CDR2 from the germline V gene are SGDLS and YYNGEE. V was clipped by 2 bases and J by 0 bases, with 11 bases between them. The CDR3 spans 16 residues. CDR3 in DNA: TGTGCCAGCAGCGTCCGGGGGGCTACGAACACCGGGGAGCTGTTTTTT. Its protein is CASSVRGATNTGELFF.

The chain carries TRBV18 and TRBJ2-5, with D perhaps assigned TRBD1 or TRBD2 (5 bases each). Germline V lookup: CDR1 KGHSH, CDR2 LQKENI. The V and J ends lost 0 bases and 5 bases respectively, with 16 bases between them. The CDR3 loop spans 16 amino acids. The CDR3 DNA reads TGTGCCAGCTCACCACCCGGGGCTCCTCTACGGGAGACCCAGTACTTC. This gives the protein CASSPPGAPLRETQYF.

The chain is built from TRBV9 and TRBJ2-3; the D gene is possibly TRBD1 (6 bases). The length of the CDR3 is 14 residues. Deletions cut 4 bases from V and 6 bases from J, with 15 bases between. The V gene's germline CDR1 is SGDLS and CDR2 YYNGEE. The CDR3 nucleotides read TGTGCCAGCAGCCCGACAGGACGTGGCGATACGCAGTATTTT. Its protein product is CASSPTGRGDTQYF.

The chain links TRBV7-8 to TRBJ2-3; 7 bases fit TRBD1. Looked up from germline, CDR1 is SGHVS and CDR2 is FQNEAQ. The CDR3 spans 15 residues. Trimming cost V 5 bases and J 1 base; bases outside gene matches: 6. CDR3 sequence: CASSVRDSGTDTQYF. CDR3 bases: TGTGCCAGCAGCGTCCGGGACAGCGGCACAGATACGCAGTATTTT. Using reference TRBV7-8 and TRBJ2-3 for the parts outside the CDR3, the full variable domain is GAGVSQSPRYKVAKRGQDVALRCDPISGHVSLFWYQQALGQGPEFLTYFQNEAQLDKSGLPSDRFFAERPEGSVSTLKIQRTQQEDSAVYLCASSVRDSGTDTQYFGPGTRLTVL.

DNA of the CDR3: TGTGCCTGGAGTGTAGGAGCGGGAAACGCAGATACGCAGTATTTT. Translated, it gives CAWSVGAGNADTQYF. V usage is TRBV30 and J usage is TRBJ2-3; TRBD2 matches at 7 bases. The germline V gene has CDR1 GTSNPN and CDR2 SVGIG (reference sequence). V shed 0 bases, J shed 4 bases, and the junction held 7 bases outside the gene matches. The length of the CDR3 is 15 residues. The full variable domain, in which reference TRBV30 and TRBJ2-3 provide the parts outside the CDR3, is SQTIHQWPATLVQPVGSPLSLECTVEGTSNPNLYWYRQAAGRGLQLLFYSVGIGQISSEVPQNLSASRPQDRQFILSSKKLLLSDSGFYLCAWSVGAGNADTQYFGPGTRLTVL.

About this clone itself: Different DNA sequences within this sample yield the same CDR3. The chain joins TRBV6-5 to TRBJ1-5; D perhaps matches TRBD1 (6 bases). V was trimmed by 11 bases and J by 4 bases, leaving 15 bases between them. The CDR3 sequence is 13 residues long. Germline CDR1 is MNHEY and CDR2 is SVGAGI. The CDR3 DNA follows: TGTGCCTCACGAGGGGGTTCAAATCAGCCCCAGCATTTT. Amino acids: CASRGGSNQPQHF.

Of note for this clone: Its ends do not fully match the called genes, so a read error is possible. Within the sample, other DNA sequences also encode this same CDR3. The J gene is TRBJ2-7, the V gene TRBV4-1; TRBD2 aligns across 14 bases. The CDR3 is made up of 15 amino acids. Looked up from germline, CDR1 is MGHRA and CDR2 is YSYEKL. DNA for the CDR3: TGTGCCAGCACTCGGACTAGCGGGAGGTACGACGAGCAGTACTTC. Amino acids: CASTRTSGRYDEQYF.

This chain connects TRBV9 to TRBJ1-2; 7 positions match TRBD1. Germline loops: CDR1 SGDLS, CDR2 YYNGEE. V shed 4 bases and J 6 bases; nucleotides not matched to a gene: 6. The length of the CDR3 is 13 residues. In DNA form, the CDR3 reads TGTGCCAGCAGCCCCAGGGGGGGAGATGGCTACACCTTC. Translating gives CASSPRGGDGYTF. Based on the CDR3 plus reference TRBV9 and TRBJ1-2, the full variable domain is DSGVTQTPKHLITATGQRVTLRCSPRSGDLSVYWYQQSLDQGLQFLIQYYNGEERAKGNILERFSAQQFPDLHSELNLSSLELGDSALYFCASSPRGGDGYTFGSGTRLTVV.

This clone was found a few times. The identical CDR3 is also encoded by other nucleotide sequences in the sample. The chain has TRBV30 and TRBJ1-1; perhaps TRBD1 as D (5 bases). The CDR3 is 11 residues long. V lost 3 bases and J lost 3, with 5 bases in between. CDR1 is GTSNPN and CDR2 is SVGIG in the germline V gene (reference sequence). CDR3 loop: CAWRGDTEAFF. The CDR3 DNA follows: TGTGCCTGGAGGGGGGACACTGAAGCTTTCTTT.

The gene calls are TRBV28 and TRBJ1-1, with D maybe TRBD1 (6 bases). Trimming cost V 5 bases and J 2 bases, with 9 bases left between them. Germline CDR1 reads MDHEN; CDR2 reads SYDVKM. The CDR3 totals 13 residues. The CDR3 region is CASSDRSNTEAFF. The DNA for the CDR3 is TGTGCCAGCAGTGACAGGTCCAACACTGAAGCTTTCTTT.

This clone was recorded once. This chain links TRBV6-1 with TRBJ2-4; D gene unclear. CDR1 is MNHNS, CDR2 SASEGT, per germline. The V end lost 5 bases, the J end lost 0 bases, and 11 bases lay between the germline ends. CDR3 length: 15 amino acids. The CDR3 coding sequence is TGTGCCAGCAGTCCAAACCGGGTAGCCAAAAACATTCAGTACTTC. It specifies CASSPNRVAKNIQYF.

The gene calls are TRBV6-1 and TRBJ1-6; D not certain. Germline CDR1 reads MNHNS; CDR2 reads SASEGT. The CDR3 is made up of 17 amino acids. V was pared by 1 base and J by 0 bases, with 10 bases between. CDR3 sequence reads: CASSEGVGSSYNSPLHF. CDR3 in DNA: TGTGCCAGCAGTGAAGGGGTCGGGAGCTCCTATAATTCACCCCTCCACTTT.

As concerns this clone: This specimen includes other DNA sequences encoding the same CDR3. The V call is TRBV5-1, the J call TRBJ2-7; 8 nucleotides line up with TRBD1. Trimming took 2 bases from V and 0 from J; bases not matched to a gene: 4. Germline CDR1 SGHRS, CDR2 YFSETQ. The length of the CDR3 is 15 residues. The CDR3 nucleotides are TGCGCCAGCAGCTTAGGGACAGGAGTCTCCTACGAGCAGTACTTC. This codes for CASSLGTGVSYEQYF. Full variable domain (rest looked up from reference TRBV5-1 and TRBJ2-7): KAGVTQTPRYLIKTRGQQVTLSCSPISGHRSVSWYQQTPGQGLQFLFEYFSETQRNKGNFPGRFSGRQFSNSRSEMNVSTLELGDSALYLCASSLGTGVSYEQYFGPGTRLTVT.

The chain links TRBV15 to TRBJ2-7, with a possible D match to TRBD1 (6 bases). Germline V lookup: CDR1 LNHNV, CDR2 YYDKDF (reference sequence). The CDR3 has 15 amino acids. Trimming cost V 1 base and J 7 bases, with 17 bases left between them. As DNA, the CDR3 is TGTGCCACCAGCAGAGGGGGTAGGACAGTTCAAGAGCAGTACTTC. Translation: CATSRGGRTVQEQYF.

The chain employs TRBV10-3 and TRBJ2-5; 11 bases map to TRBD2. Germline assignment: CDR1 ENHRY and CDR2 SYGVKD. V lost 1 base, J lost 3 bases, and 7 bases stayed unmatched. The CDR3 covers 17 residues. The CDR3 here is CAISEWRLAGGEETQYF. The DNA of the CDR3 is TGTGCCATCAGTGAGTGGCGGCTAGCGGGGGGCGAAGAGACCCAGTACTTC.

CDR3 bases: TGTGCCAGCAACAGGGGGCAAGGGAATGAAAAACTGTTTTTT. Its translation: CASNRGQGNEKLFF. The chain joins TRBV6-1 to TRBJ1-4; TRBD1 matches 9 bases. J lost 5 bases, V lost 7 bases, and 5 bases had no gene match. There are 14 residues in the CDR3. Germline CDR1 and CDR2: MNHNS and SASEGT.

The chain combines TRBV6-5 with TRBJ2-5; D unresolved. Germline V gene data show CDR1 as MNHEY and CDR2 as SVGAGI. The V end lost 4 bases, the J end lost 1 base, and 13 bases lay between the germline ends. The CDR3 spans 15 residues. The CDR3 nucleotides read TGTGCCAGCAGTTCTACGGGCTTAGCCCAAGAGACCCAGTACTTC. Residues: CASSSTGLAQETQYF.

As DNA, the CDR3 is TGTGCCATCAGTGAGTCTACCCGGGGGGGAATAATCTCGAACACTGAAGCTTTCTTT. Protein: CAISESTRGGIISNTEAFF. The chain carries TRBV10-3 and TRBJ1-1; maybe TRBD1 (5 bases). V was shortened by 0 bases and J by 1 base, with 21 bases between the two germline ends. CDR3 length equals 19 residues. Per germline, CDR1 ENHRY and CDR2 SYGVKD.

V usage is TRBV6-1 and J usage is TRBJ1-4; possibly TRBD1 for D (5 bases). The V end lost 6 bases, the J end lost 8 bases, and 16 bases lay between the germline ends. The germline V gene has CDR1 MNHNS and CDR2 SASEGT. The CDR3 covers 14 residues. Here the CDR3 reads CASRALGVREKLFF. In DNA, the CDR3 is TGTGCCAGCAGGGCCCTGGGGGTTCGGGAAAAACTGTTTTTT.

The rearrangement joins TRBV25-1 to TRBJ2-3; 8 nucleotides line up with TRBD1. Losses at the gene ends were 4 bases for V and 1 base for J; bases not matched to a gene: 7. The CDR3 covers 16 residues. CDR1 and CDR2 from the germline V gene are MGHDK and SYGVNS. For the CDR3, the DNA is TGTGCCAGCAGTGCCCACAGGGGGGAGGGCACAGATACGCAGTATTTT. Translated: CASSAHRGEGTDTQYF.

The chain joins TRBV27 to TRBJ1-4; possible D gene TRBD1, 6 bases. The V and J ends lost 8 bases and 8 bases respectively, with 18 bases between them. The germline gives CDR1 MNHEY, CDR2 SMNVEV (reference sequence). The length of the CDR3 is 14 residues. The CDR3 loop is CASRKGGLGEKLFF. DNA of the CDR3: TGTGCCAGCCGGAAGGGGGGGCTCGGCGAAAAACTGTTTTTT.

The genes are TRBV11-3 and TRBJ2-3; the D gene is possibly TRBD2 (6 bases). From germline, CDR1 is SGHNT and CDR2 YENEEA. Trimming removed 1 base at V and 2 bases at J, with 13 bases between. This CDR3 comprises 16 residues. CDR3 nucleotide sequence: TGTGCCAGCAGCTTAGGTACGGGACTCACCACAGATACGCAGTATTTT. It specifies CASSLGTGLTTDTQYF.

The table lists this clone with a few counts. Other nucleotide sequences in the sample specify the same CDR3. The V call is TRBV5-1, the J call TRBJ1-1; D may be TRBD1 (5 bases). The CDR3 length is 14 residues. V lost 0 bases and J lost 4, with 10 bases in between. CDR1 and CDR2 (germline): SGHRS, YFSETQ. CDR3 in DNA: TGCGCCAGCAGCTTGGGCGGGGCCGGCACTGAAGCTTTCTTT. Translated: CASSLGGAGTEAFF.

This clone was seen only once. This sample also contains other DNA sequences that code for the same CDR3. The chain links TRBV4-3 to TRBJ2-2; 8 bases agree with TRBD2. V lost 0 bases and J lost 5; bases outside the gene matches: 2. Germline V lookup: CDR1 LGHNA, CDR2 YSLEER. The CDR3 sequence is 15 residues long. The CDR3 spells CASSQELAVTGELFF. CDR3 nucleotides: TGCGCCAGCAGCCAAGAACTAGCGGTTACCGGGGAGCTGTTTTTT.

V and J are TRBV11-2 and TRBJ2-7, with 7 bases aligning to TRBD2. The length of the CDR3 is 15 residues. The V gene end was trimmed by 2 bases and the J gene end by 0 bases; junction bases not matched to a gene: 4. Per germline, CDR1 SGHAT and CDR2 FQNNGV. CDR3 bases: TGTGCCAGCAGCTTAAGTCTAGCGGCCTCCTACGAGCAGTACTTC. Amino acid sequence: CASSLSLAASYEQYF.

J is TRBJ2-3 and V is TRBV4-3; no clear D gene. The CDR3 spans 15 residues. CDR1 and CDR2 (germline): LGHNA, YSLEER. The V end was cut by 0 bases, the J end by 0 bases, with 7 bases between. This CDR3 is CASSQDHSSTDTQYF. For the CDR3, the DNA is TGCGCCAGCAGCCAAGATCACAGTAGCACAGATACGCAGTATTTT.

This chain joins TRBV6-1 and TRBJ2-3; the match to TRBD2 covers 16 bases. Germline V CDR1 and CDR2: MNHNS, SASEGT. The CDR3 sequence is 15 residues long. V shed 7 bases and J 8 bases; nucleotides not matched to a gene: 6. The CDR3 region has the DNA TGTGCCAGCATGGGGGGACTAGCGGGAGGGATTACGCAGTATTTT. This translates into CASMGGLAGGITQYF.

The count of this clone is one. The chain combines TRBV6-1 with TRBJ2-2; TRBD2 matches at 7 bases. This CDR3 has 15 amino acids. The V and J ends lost 3 bases and 5 bases, in that order; junction bases with no gene match: 6. Germline CDR1 MNHNS, CDR2 SASEGT. DNA for the CDR3: TGTGCCAGCAGTGATCTGGGCGGGAGTACCGGGGAGCTGTTTTTT. Protein: CASSDLGGSTGELFF.

This chain links TRBV5-1 with TRBJ2-3, with 9 bases fitting TRBD1. CDR1 and CDR2 (germline): SGHRS, YFSETQ. Losses at the gene ends were 5 bases for V and 3 bases for J; bases not matched to a gene: 7. This CDR3 region has 15 residues. The CDR3 protein is CASRARDRDTDTQYF. CDR3 sequence (DNA): TGCGCCAGCAGGGCCCGGGACAGGGATACAGATACGCAGTATTTT.

This rearrangement joins TRBV5-1 to TRBJ2-3; D may be TRBD2 (6 bases). The V gene lost 5 bases and the J gene lost 5 bases, with 15 bases spanning the gap. Germline CDR1 SGHRS, CDR2 YFSETQ. The length of the CDR3 is 14 residues. The CDR3 here is CASSVGGAGDTQYF. CDR3 DNA sequence: TGCGCCAGCAGTGTTGGGGGAGCGGGAGATACGCAGTATTTT. Full variable domain (missing parts from reference TRBV5-1 and TRBJ2-3): KAGVTQTPRYLIKTRGQQVTLSCSPISGHRSVSWYQQTPGQGLQFLFEYFSETQRNKGNFPGRFSGRQFSNSRSEMNVSTLELGDSALYLCASSVGGAGDTQYFGPGTRLTVL.

This clone has just a few counts. This same CDR3 is encoded by further DNA sequences in the sample. The chain links TRBV28 to TRBJ1-1, with TRBD1 as a possible D gene (6 bases). Per the germline V gene, CDR1 is MDHEN and CDR2 is SYDVKM. The CDR3 is 11 amino acids. V was trimmed by 5 bases and J by 8 bases, leaving 9 bases between them. Written as DNA, the CDR3 is TGTGCCAGCAGTCTCACAGGGGAAGCTTTCTTT. It is translated as CASSLTGEAFF.